Below, 25 T cell receptor beta chains from the same sample are listed, as sequenced in a study of T cells in localized non-small cell lung cancer. Profiled with immunoSEQ multiplex PCR; TCRdb holds only in-frame clones, not every one. The table lists 16,000 or so clones, 75% to 90% of them singletons. Specimen: peripheral blood, collected before any cancer treatment. These receptors were taken from a male donor older than 55 with stage II squamous cell lung carcinoma.

The CDR3 region has the DNA TGTGCCAGCAGTTACGGACAGGGGGCATCTGGAAACACCATATATTTT. Translated, it gives CASSYGQGASGNTIYF. The rearrangement links TRBV6-6 to TRBJ1-3; 11 bases match TRBD1. The germline CDR1 and CDR2 sequences are MNHNY and SVGAGI (reference sequence). With 2 bases clipped from V and 1 base from J, the junction kept 1 base outside the gene matches. The CDR3 is made up of 16 amino acids.

The genes are TRBV28 and TRBJ2-3; D is uncertain. The germline V gene has CDR1 MDHEN and CDR2 SYDVKM. The V end was cut by 4 bases, the J end by 3 bases, with 14 bases between. The CDR3 runs 15 residues. CDR3 sequence: CASSSPPEITDTQYF. CDR3 nucleotide sequence: TGTGCCAGCAGTTCCCCTCCAGAAATTACAGATACGCAGTATTTT.

V and J are TRBV4-2 and TRBJ1-2, with no clear D. There are 17 residues in the CDR3. Trimming removed 0 bases from V and 0 bases from J, with 14 bases in between. The germline V gene has CDR1 LGHNA and CDR2 YNFKEQ. Here the CDR3 reads CASSQDRSQATNYGYTF. In DNA, the CDR3 is TGTGCCAGCAGCCAAGATAGGTCCCAGGCGACTAACTATGGCTACACCTTC.

CDR3 sequence: CASSSPTPNTGELFF. CDR3 DNA sequence: TGCGCCAGCAGCTCCCCGACCCCGAACACCGGGGAGCTGTTTTTT. The gene calls are TRBV5-1 and TRBJ2-2; unclear D gene. The CDR3 has 15 residues. Germline V lookup: CDR1 SGHRS, CDR2 YFSETQ. V was trimmed by 3 bases and J by 0 bases, leaving 9 bases between them.

The chain employs TRBV27 and TRBJ1-2; a weak D match, TRBD1 (5 bases). Germline loops: CDR1 MNHEY, CDR2 SMNVEV (reference sequence). V was clipped by 4 bases and J by 4 bases, with 13 bases between them. The CDR3 has 14 residues. The CDR3 protein is CASSSLGEFYGYTF. The CDR3, as DNA: TGTGCCAGCAGTTCCCTAGGGGAGTTCTATGGCTACACCTTC.

The chain combines TRBV7-6 with TRBJ2-1; 9 nucleotides agree with TRBD2. The CDR3 is made up of 15 amino acids. The junction had 4 bases not matched to a gene; V was cut back by 3 bases and J by 4 bases. Germline loops: CDR1 SGHVS, CDR2 FNYEAQ. The CDR3: CASSLGSGRYNEQFF. The CDR3 DNA reads TGTGCCAGCAGCTTGGGAAGCGGGAGGTACAATGAGCAGTTCTTC.

The chain carries TRBV9 and TRBJ1-3; 7 bases line up with TRBD1. Germline V gene sequence: CDR1 SGDLS, CDR2 YYNGEE. The CDR3 has 15 residues. Trimming at V came to 4 bases and at J to 5 bases, leaving 9 bases not matched to a gene. DNA for the CDR3: TGTGCCAGCAGCCCCCATATGGGACAGCGAAACACCATATATTTT. It codes for CASSPHMGQRNTIYF.

The V gene is TRBV27, the J gene TRBJ2-3; 10 nucleotides agree with TRBD2. J lost 0 bases, V lost 2 bases, and 11 bases had no gene match. Germline CDR1 and CDR2: MNHEY and SMNVEV (reference sequence). The CDR3 contains 19 residues. The CDR3 sequence is CASSLGGASGSRSTDTQYF. CDR3 sequence (DNA): TGTGCCAGCAGTTTAGGCGGGGCTAGCGGGAGTCGTAGCACAGATACGCAGTATTTT.

The sample holds one count of this clone. This chain connects TRBV5-1 to TRBJ2-5; D possibly corresponds to TRBD1 (5 bases). Germline CDR1 is SGHRS and CDR2 is YFSETQ. The CDR3 consists of 16 residues. V lost 0 bases and J 4 bases, leaving 16 bases between the germline ends. In DNA form, the CDR3 reads TGCGCCAGCAGCTTGGCCGGGCAGGGTCGAGGAGAGACCCAGTACTTC. It specifies CASSLAGQGRGETQYF.

The V call is TRBV9, the J call TRBJ1-3; D perhaps matches TRBD1 (5 bases). V shed 0 bases and J shed 1 base, with 14 bases lying between them. This CDR3 comprises 17 residues. CDR1 and CDR2 (germline): SGDLS, YYNGEE. The CDR3 sequence is CASSVAARGASGNTIYF. The CDR3 DNA is TGTGCCAGCAGCGTAGCTGCCCGAGGGGCGTCTGGAAACACCATATATTTT.

This clone has a single count. This chain joins TRBV5-1 and TRBJ1-1; possible D gene TRBD1, 5 bases. The CDR3 runs 15 residues. Germline assignment: CDR1 SGHRS and CDR2 YFSETQ. Trimming removed 3 bases from V and 1 base from J, with 13 bases in between. The CDR3 region has the DNA TGCGCCAGCAGCTCTCAAGGGGTGGGGAACACTGAAGCTTTCTTT. Translating gives CASSSQGVGNTEAFF. Based on the CDR3 plus reference TRBV5-1 and TRBJ1-1, the full variable domain is KAGVTQTPRYLIKTRGQQVTLSCSPISGHRSVSWYQQTPGQGLQFLFEYFSETQRNKGNFPGRFSGRQFSNSRSEMNVSTLELGDSALYLCASSSQGVGNTEAFFGQGTRLTVV.

The chain combines TRBV4-2 with TRBJ1-2; 7 nucleotides agree with TRBD1. The germline CDR1 and CDR2 sequences are LGHNA and YNFKEQ. CDR3 length: 16 amino acids. V shed 1 base and J 0 bases; nucleotides not matched to a gene: 5. The CDR3 here is CASSQGGQGANYGYTF. In DNA, the CDR3 is TGTGCCAGCAGCCAAGGCGGGCAGGGGGCTAACTATGGCTACACCTTC.

By its share, this clone is medium-sized (0.01 to 0.1%). The chain uses TRBV27 and TRBJ2-7, with 10 nucleotides matching TRBD1. The CDR3 is 14 amino acids. J gave up 2 bases and V 8 bases, and 6 bases lay outside the gene matches. CDR1 is MNHEY, CDR2 SMNVEV, per germline (reference sequence). CDR3 sequence reads: CASRLGQGTYEQYF. Written as DNA, the CDR3 is TGTGCCAGCCGACTGGGACAGGGGACCTACGAGCAGTACTTC.

The chain recombines TRBV7-2 with TRBJ2-1, with D possibly called TRBD1 or TRBD2 (6 bases each). Germline values: CDR1 SGHTA, CDR2 FQGNSA. V lost 0 bases to trimming and J lost 3 bases, with 15 bases between them. The CDR3 extends over 17 amino acids. The CDR3 nucleotides are TGTGCCAGCAGCTTAGCCACGGGGGCGCCGGGCTACAATGAGCAGTTCTTC. Translating gives CASSLATGAPGYNEQFF.

The CDR3 DNA sequence: TGTGCCAGCAGTTTGATTCAGGGGGACGCTATCAGGTACTTC. It yields the protein CASSLIQGDAIRYF. The chain carries TRBV28 and TRBJ2-4; 7 positions match TRBD1. V shed 3 bases and J 15 bases; nucleotides not matched to a gene: 14. Germline V CDR1 and CDR2: MDHEN, SYDVKM. This CDR3 has 14 residues.

The chain has TRBV4-1 and TRBJ2-7; 13 positions agree with TRBD2. V lost 1 base to trimming and J lost 4 bases; unmatched junction nucleotides: 10. CDR1 MGHRA and CDR2 YSYEKL come from the germline V gene. The CDR3 runs to 18 residues. The CDR3 loop is CASSQVWTSGSGRYEQYF. CDR3 DNA: TGCGCCAGCAGCCAAGTTTGGACTAGCGGGAGCGGTCGGTACGAGCAGTACTTC.

V is TRBV30 and J is TRBJ1-3; unclear D gene. The germline V gene has CDR1 GTSNPN and CDR2 SVGIG (reference sequence). With 0 bases removed from V and 4 bases from J, the gap between germline ends came to 7 bases. The CDR3 is 13 amino acids. The CDR3 sequence: CAWSVRVGNTIYF. CDR3 sequence (DNA): TGTGCCTGGAGTGTTAGGGTGGGAAACACCATATATTTT.

This chain links TRBV9 with TRBJ1-4; TRBD1 agrees at 9 bases. The CDR3 is made up of 16 amino acids. Germline lookup yields CDR1 SGDLS and CDR2 YYNGEE. The ends lost 4 bases at V and 0 bases at J; junction bases unmatched: 4. The CDR3 reads CASSPRQGATNEKLFF. CDR3 bases: TGTGCCAGCAGCCCCCGACAGGGGGCAACTAATGAAAAACTGTTTTTT.

The CDR3 coding sequence is TGTGCCAGCCGGAGTGTCACTGAAGCTTTCTTT. It is translated as CASRSVTEAFF. The V gene is TRBV27, the J gene TRBJ1-1; no firm D call. Trimming took off 8 bases at V and 4 bases at J, with 8 bases between the two ends. The germline V gene has CDR1 MNHEY and CDR2 SMNVEV (reference sequence). CDR3 size: 11 residues.

V and J are TRBV6-1 and TRBJ1-2; 10 positions match TRBD1. V trimming: 8 bases; J trimming: 4 bases; junction bases outside the gene matches: 10. This CDR3 region has 15 residues. In germline, CDR1 is MNHNS, CDR2 SASEGT. The chain's CDR3 is CASSPGTGDFYGYTF. The CDR3 region has the DNA TGTGCCAGCTCCCCCGGGACAGGGGATTTCTATGGCTACACCTTC.

This clone was seen just once. The gene calls are TRBV28 and TRBJ2-2, with TRBD1 as a possible D gene (5 bases). Germline lookup yields CDR1 MDHEN and CDR2 SYDVKM. With 4 bases removed from V and 5 bases from J, the gap between germline ends came to 8 bases. This CDR3 is 13 amino acids long. The CDR3 DNA reads TGTGCCAGCAGTTCGACAGAAACCGGGGAGCTGTTTTTT. Its protein product is CASSSTETGELFF.

This rearrangement joins TRBV28 to TRBJ2-4, with a tentative D call TRBD2 (6 bases). The CDR3 spans 15 residues. Trimming stripped 2 bases from V and 7 bases from J, with 15 bases between. Germline V gives CDR1 MDHEN, CDR2 SYDVKM. DNA of the CDR3: TGTGCCAGCAGTTTAAATACCGGTGGGGGGAACATTCAGTACTTC. It specifies CASSLNTGGGNIQYF.

The genes are TRBV28 and TRBJ2-7; D gene ambiguous. Per the germline V gene, CDR1 is MDHEN and CDR2 is SYDVKM. V was pared by 11 bases and J by 0 bases, with 14 bases between. The CDR3 covers 13 residues. In nucleotides, the CDR3 is TGTGCCGAGTCCCCGGAAGCCTCCTACGAGCAGTACTTC. The encoded protein is CAESPEASYEQYF.

This chain links TRBV7-9 with TRBJ1-1, with D possibly matching TRBD1 (5 bases). Trimming took off 5 bases at V and 4 bases at J, with 17 bases between the two ends. The length of the CDR3 is 15 residues. Germline CDR1 SEHNR, CDR2 FQNEAQ (reference sequence). CDR3 amino acids: CASSPGPWSGTEAFF. CDR3 nucleotide sequence: TGTGCCAGCAGCCCGGGGCCTTGGTCGGGCACTGAAGCTTTCTTT.

The rearrangement links TRBV5-1 to TRBJ2-3, with TRBD2 matching over 8 bases. CDR1 is SGHRS, CDR2 YFSETQ, per germline. This CDR3 is 16 amino acids long. The junction had 3 bases not matched to a gene; V was cut back by 0 bases and J by 0 bases. The CDR3 spells CASSLGSSGSTDTQYF. The CDR3, as DNA: TGCGCCAGCAGCTTGGGCTCTAGCGGGAGCACAGATACGCAGTATTTT.